These 12 T cell receptor beta chains originate from one sample sequenced in a study of vaccination and CD4 T cells after COVID-19. Researchers used the Oncomine TCR Beta short-read assay to sequence DNA from cultured CD4+ T cells. TCRdb analysed the PCR reads with MiXCR anew, one entry per CDR3 protein. This table has some 17,000 distinct CDR3 sequences, more than 65% appearing once. Treatment noted: roughly ten-day PBMC culture with coronavirus spike peptide pools or control peptides (ViraFEST assay). These receptors have no known antigen. What was sequenced was CD4+ T cells from blood, cultured in vitro. Every receptor here comes from a human donor who had recovered from COVID-19.

The gene calls are TRBV7-8 and TRBJ2-2, with 9 bases matching TRBD2. V shed 0 bases, J shed 5 bases, and the junction held 1 base outside the gene matches. The CDR3 is 15 residues long. CDR1 SGHVS and CDR2 FQNEAQ come from the germline V gene. The DNA for the CDR3 is TGTGCCAGCAGCTTAGCTAGCGGGGGAACCGGGGAGCTGTTTTTT. Its translation: CASSLASGGTGELFF.

V and J are TRBV4-1 and TRBJ1-5; D remains ambiguous. The CDR3 is 15 residues long. The V end was cut by 4 bases, the J end by 4 bases, with 14 bases between. Germline CDR1 reads MGHRA; CDR2 reads YSYEKL. The CDR3 bases are TGCGCCAGCAGCCCCGAGAGACGGACGAATCAGCCCCAGCATTTT. It yields the protein CASSPERRTNQPQHF.

The chain carries TRBV20-1 and TRBJ2-5; D remains ambiguous. Germline V gene lookup returns CDR1 DFQATT and CDR2 SNEGSKA (reference sequence). The CDR3 contains 14 residues. The ends were cut back, 0 bases at V and 2 bases at J, with 10 bases in the middle. The CDR3 region is CSARDLRLQETQYF. CDR3 sequence (DNA): TGCAGTGCTAGAGATCTCCGGCTACAAGAGACCCAGTACTTC.

The chain carries TRBV5-1 and TRBJ2-7; D perhaps matches TRBD2 (5 bases). Germline V gene lookup returns CDR1 SGHRS and CDR2 YFSETQ. V lost 0 bases and J lost 3, with 10 bases in between. The CDR3 runs 14 residues. CDR3 in DNA: TGCGCCAGCAGCTTGGTTCTAGCCGGCTACGAGCAGTACTTC. Translating it yields CASSLVLAGYEQYF.

The genes are TRBV7-7 and TRBJ2-5; 10 nucleotides match TRBD2. CDR3 length: 16 amino acids. The V segment lost 5 bases and the J segment 3 bases; nucleotides outside the gene matches: 9. Germline V CDR1 and CDR2: SSHAT, FNYEAQ (reference sequence). The CDR3 bases are TGTGCCAGCAGCCTGGGGTCCAGCGGGGGGGAAGAGACCCAGTACTTC. It yields the protein CASSLGSSGGEETQYF.

Comments on this clonotype: An end of the junction differs from the germline gene, which may be a read error. CDR3 DNA sequence: TGTGCCAGCAGCTTAGTTTCCCGGCCGAGGGGTTACGAGCAGCACTTC. Residues: CASSLVSRPRGYEQHF. The chain combines TRBV7-8 with TRBJ2-7; the D gene could be TRBD1 or TRBD2 (5 bases each). The CDR3 length is 16 residues. Germline V gene sequence: CDR1 SGHVS, CDR2 FQNEAQ.

The chain joins TRBV7-8 to TRBJ2-2; 10 nucleotides align to TRBD1. With 6 bases clipped from V and 5 bases from J, the junction kept 9 bases outside the gene matches. The CDR3 is 16 residues long. The germline V gene encodes CDR1 SGHVS and CDR2 FQNEAQ. The CDR3 DNA reads as TGTGCCAGCAGTCGTACCGGGACAGGGGTAACCGGGGAGCTGTTTTTT. Residues: CASSRTGTGVTGELFF.

This chain connects TRBV28 to TRBJ1-1; 8 bases map to TRBD1. CDR3 length equals 13 residues. Germline values: CDR1 MDHEN, CDR2 SYDVKM. The V segment lost 8 bases and the J segment 10 bases; nucleotides outside the gene matches: 12. CDR3 DNA sequence: TGTGCCAGCCAAACTGGACAGGGAAGATCAGCTTTCTTT. Encoded protein: CASQTGQGRSAFF.

This clonotype was recorded once. This chain's CDR3 is CASSYSGRTRDTQYF. CDR3 in DNA: TGTGCCAGCAGTTACTCGGGCAGGACAAGGGATACGCAGTATTTT. The chain links TRBV6-5 to TRBJ2-3, with D maybe TRBD1 (5 bases). Trimming cost V 0 bases and J 6 bases, with 13 bases left between them. Germline V gene data show CDR1 as MNHEY and CDR2 as SVGAGI. The CDR3 is 15 amino acids.

The V call is TRBV11-2, the J call TRBJ1-5; D not certain. The CDR3 totals 16 residues. V gave up 4 bases and J gave up 0 bases, with 13 bases separating them. Germline V gene sequence: CDR1 SGHAT, CDR2 FQNNGV. The CDR3 region is CASSSRQKYSNQPQHF. The CDR3 region has the DNA TGTGCCAGCAGCTCAAGGCAAAAGTATAGCAATCAGCCCCAGCATTTT.

The J gene is TRBJ2-4, the V gene TRBV6-5, with 7 bases identical to TRBD1. Germline trimming cut 4 bases from V and 6 bases from J; bases unmatched to any gene: 6. The CDR3 length is 14 residues. Germline V gives CDR1 MNHEY, CDR2 SVGAGI. CDR3 nucleotide sequence: TGTGCCAGCAGTTCAAGAGGACAGGCAAACATTCAGTACTTC. This codes for CASSSRGQANIQYF.

This sequence joins TRBV19 and TRBJ2-3; 9 positions agree with TRBD1. Unmatched junction bases numbered 2, after V lost 4 bases and J lost 0 bases. The CDR3 has 15 amino acids. In germline, CDR1 is LNHDA, CDR2 SQIVND (reference sequence). The CDR3, as DNA: TGTGCCAGTAGTACGACAGGGGGTAGCACAGATACGCAGTATTTT. Translated, it gives CASSTTGGSTDTQYF.